What follows are 24 T cell receptor beta chains derived from one specimen sequenced in a study of regulatory T cells in long-lasting Graves disease. The TCR beta library used iRepertoire HTBI primers with Arm-PCR amplification of CDR3. TCRdb redid the calling of the multiplex PCR reads with MiXCR, one entry per CDR3 protein. The sample yields roughly 380,000 distinct CDR3 sequences, 15% to 18% seen once. As for time point: newly diagnosed GD, antithyroid drugs for less than 3 months. RNA isolated from PBMCs was used to make the TCR library. The material sequenced was peripheral blood mononuclear cells (PBMCs), taken at new diagnosis, from a patient treated with antithyroid drugs. The receptors were gathered from a female donor with Graves disease.

A word on this clonotype: A far more abundant clone sits one base away, making this likely a read error. The chain is built from TRBV11-2 and TRBJ2-7, with TRBD2 matching 9 bases. The CDR3 totals 14 residues. CDR1 and CDR2 from the germline V gene are SGHAT and FQNNGV. This chain's CDR3 is CVSSSGGRVPEQYF. CDR3 nucleotides: TGTGTCAGCAGCTCTGGCGGGAGGGTGCCCGAGCAGTACTTC.

This clonotype showed up just a few times. V is TRBV7-9 and J is TRBJ1-6; D is unresolved. The CDR3 consists of 15 residues. Per the germline V gene, CDR1 is SEHNR and CDR2 is FQNEAQ (reference sequence). V shed 6 bases and J shed 1 base, with 10 bases lying between them. This chain's CDR3 is CASSAFVSYNSPLHF. DNA for the CDR3: TGTGCCAGCAGTGCCTTTGTGTCCTATAATTCACCCCTCCACTTT.

V usage is TRBV10-3 and J usage is TRBJ2-5, with 7 bases identical to TRBD1. Trimming cost V 8 bases and J 4 bases; bases outside gene matches: 22. The CDR3 runs 18 residues. Germline V gives CDR1 ENHRY, CDR2 SYGVKD. The CDR3 here is CAIADEPIGLHRGETQYF. CDR3 coding DNA: TGTGCCATCGCTGACGAACCGATAGGTTTACACAGGGGAGAGACCCAGTACTTC.

Many counts were recorded for this clonotype. This chain uses TRBV12-3 or TRBV12-4 with TRBJ2-6; weak D call: TRBD1 (5 bases). The CDR3 sequence is 14 residues long. V was cut by 5 bases and J by 2 bases, with 7 bases left in between. As DNA, the CDR3 is TGTGCCAGCAGTCCAGGGACTGGGGCCAACGTCCTGACTTTC. Protein sequence: CASSPGTGANVLTF.

The V and J genes are TRBV6-2 or TRBV6-3 and TRBJ2-3; TRBD2 is a possible D gene (7 bases). There are 15 residues in the CDR3. Germline V gene lookup returns CDR1 MNHEY and CDR2 SVGEGT. The V end lost 2 bases, the J end lost 5 bases, and 14 bases lay between the germline ends. CDR3 coding DNA: TGTGCCAGCAGTTACGCGGGGGCGCCGGAAGATACGCAGTATTTT. As protein: CASSYAGAPEDTQYF.

This clonotype was seen at least ten times. The chain links TRBV9 to TRBJ1-1; the match to TRBD1 covers 11 bases. This CDR3 spans 15 amino acids. The ends lost 3 bases at V and 5 bases at J; junction bases unmatched: 6. Germline values: CDR1 SGDLS, CDR2 YYNGEE. CDR3 residues: CASSEGGQGATEAFF. The CDR3 region has the DNA TGTGCCAGCAGCGAGGGAGGACAGGGGGCTACTGAAGCTTTCTTT.

This clonotype was counted ten times or more. The CDR3 loop reads CASRGGWGDEQYF. CDR3 DNA sequence: TGTGCCAGCAGGGGGGGGTGGGGTGACGAGCAGTACTTC. The chain couples TRBV28 to TRBJ2-7; 7 nucleotides align to TRBD2. The CDR3 totals 13 residues. Germline V CDR1 and CDR2: MDHEN, SYDVKM. V gave up 6 bases and J gave up 5 bases; unmatched junction bases: 7.

The sample holds many counts of this clonotype. The chain combines TRBV2 with TRBJ1-2, with 7 bases matching TRBD1. CDR1 is SNHLY and CDR2 is FYNNEI in the germline V gene. The CDR3 runs 17 residues. V lost 1 base, J lost 4 bases, and 12 bases stayed unmatched. CDR3 sequence reads: CASSEVEDRPRGYGYTF. The CDR3 DNA reads as TGTGCCAGCAGTGAAGTGGAGGACAGGCCCAGGGGCTATGGCTACACCTTC.

This clonotype was seen ten or more times. The V gene is TRBV7-9, the J gene TRBJ2-7; TRBD2 is a possible D gene (5 bases). Between the trimmed V and J ends, which lost 5 bases and 6 bases, there was a span of 14 bases. Germline V gene data show CDR1 as SEHNR and CDR2 as FQNEAQ (reference sequence). The CDR3 sequence is 13 residues long. In DNA form, the CDR3 reads TGTGCCAGCAGCCAACCAGAGGGCAGCGAGCAGTACTTC. It is translated as CASSQPEGSEQYF.

This clonotype appeared many times. The rearrangement joins TRBV3-1 to TRBJ1-5; 7 bases agree with TRBD1. CDR1 and CDR2 from the germline V gene are LGHDT and YNNKEL (reference sequence). V lost 1 base to trimming and J lost 5 bases; unmatched junction nucleotides: 5. This CDR3 spans 15 amino acids. This chain's CDR3 is CASSQGPRGDQPQHF. The CDR3, as DNA: TGTGCCAGCAGCCAAGGTCCCAGGGGGGATCAGCCCCAGCATTTT.

The sample holds many counts of this clonotype. V usage is TRBV12-3 or TRBV12-4 and J usage is TRBJ2-5; D could derive from TRBD1 or TRBD2 (5 bases each). The length of the CDR3 is 13 residues. V lost 6 bases, J lost 5 bases, and 13 bases lay in between. CDR3 protein: CASRRRDGETQYF. The CDR3 DNA follows: TGTGCCAGCAGGAGACGGGACGGGGAGACCCAGTACTTC.

The DNA of the CDR3 is TGTGCCAGCAGCTTGGCCCGGGATGGCTACACCTTC. This gives the protein CASSLARDGYTF. The chain links TRBV5-4 to TRBJ1-2; D ambiguous. This CDR3 comprises 12 residues. Trimming removed 0 bases from V and 6 bases from J, with 6 bases in between. CDR1 is SGHNT, CDR2 YYREEE, per germline (reference sequence).

The table lists this clonotype with many counts. V usage is TRBV3-1 and J usage is TRBJ2-2; TRBD1 matches at 8 bases. The ends lost 5 bases at V and 4 bases at J; junction bases unmatched: 9. CDR3 size: 16 residues. The germline CDR1 and CDR2 sequences are LGHDT and YNNKEL (reference sequence). This chain's CDR3 is CASSNLDRGSTGELFF. CDR3 DNA: TGTGCCAGCAGCAACCTTGACAGGGGTAGCACCGGGGAGCTGTTTTTT. The whole variable domain, filled in from reference TRBV3-1 and TRBJ2-2, reads DTAVSQTPKYLVTQMGNDKSIKCEQNLGHDTMYWYKQDSKKFLKIMFSYNNKELIINETVPNRFSPKSPDKAHLNLHINSLELGDSAVYFCASSNLDRGSTGELFFGEGSRLTVL.

This chain uses TRBV2 with TRBJ2-7; D is possibly TRBD2 (7 bases). Between the trimmed V and J ends, which lost 7 bases and 4 bases, there was a span of 17 bases. The CDR3 contains 14 residues. From germline, CDR1 is SNHLY and CDR2 FYNNEI. The CDR3 region is CASTGGGGRYEQYF. The DNA of the CDR3 is TGTGCCAGCACGGGGGGCGGCGGGAGATACGAGCAGTACTTC.

This chain uses TRBV6-2 or TRBV6-3 with TRBJ2-1, with TRBD2 matching 13 bases. The length of the CDR3 is 19 residues. V gave up 0 bases and J gave up 4 bases; unmatched junction bases: 9. Looked up from germline, CDR1 is MNHEY and CDR2 is SVGEGT. CDR3 DNA: TGTGCCAGCAGTTACTCGATCGGACTAGCGGGGGTTTTATACAATGAGCAGTTCTTC. This encodes CASSYSIGLAGVLYNEQFF.

This clonotype was counted only a few times. The genes are TRBV24-1 and TRBJ2-1; TRBD1 aligns across 8 bases. This CDR3 has 15 amino acids. The V gene end was trimmed by 7 bases and the J gene end by 3 bases; junction bases not matched to a gene: 7. Germline lookup yields CDR1 KGHDR and CDR2 SFDVKD. The CDR3 nucleotides read TGTGCCACCAGACGGACAGGGTCTCACTACAATGAGCAGTTCTTC. Amino acid sequence: CATRRTGSHYNEQFF.

This clonotype has a count of ten or more. This chain joins TRBV6-2 or TRBV6-3 and TRBJ2-4; D uncertain. Per germline, CDR1 MNHEY and CDR2 SVGEGT. V was pared by 2 bases and J by 5 bases, with 16 bases between. This CDR3 region has 16 residues. CDR3 nucleotides: TGTGCCAGCAGTTACCTGACGACGGGCCCCGAAAACATTCAGTACTTC. It specifies CASSYLTTGPENIQYF.

The chain combines TRBV6-1 with TRBJ2-2; 13 nucleotides align to TRBD2. The CDR3 runs 16 residues. Looked up from germline, CDR1 is MNHNS and CDR2 is SASEGT. Trimming cost V 6 bases and J 8 bases; bases outside gene matches: 9. The CDR3 loop reads CASRITSGRASGELFF. CDR3 nucleotide sequence: TGTGCCAGCAGGATAACTAGCGGGAGGGCCTCGGGGGAGCTGTTTTTT.

Ten or more counts support this clonotype. This chain links TRBV4-1 with TRBJ2-5; tentatively, D is TRBD1 (5 bases). The CDR3 runs 13 residues. Germline CDR1 and CDR2: MGHRA and YSYEKL. V was pared by 1 base and J by 4 bases, with 7 bases between. The CDR3 DNA sequence: TGCGCCAGCAGCCAAGGACAGCTAGAGACCCAGTACTTC. Protein: CASSQGQLETQYF.

The chain employs TRBV10-2 and TRBJ2-7; D unresolved. Per germline, CDR1 WSHSY and CDR2 SAAADI. The germline V and J ends were trimmed by 2 bases and 7 bases, with 9 bases remaining between them. This CDR3 region has 12 residues. The CDR3 loop is CASSETAWEQYF. CDR3 sequence (DNA): TGCGCCAGCAGTGAGACAGCCTGGGAGCAGTACTTC.

This clonotype was detected many times. The rearrangement links TRBV9 to TRBJ1-1; 7 bases match TRBD1. The V segment lost 3 bases and the J segment 1 base; nucleotides outside the gene matches: 12. The CDR3 loop spans 17 amino acids. Germline CDR1 reads SGDLS; CDR2 reads YYNGEE. CDR3 DNA sequence: TGTGCCAGCAGCGAGGGGGTCGGGACAGTATCGAACACTGAAGCTTTCTTT. The encoded protein is CASSEGVGTVSNTEAFF.

This clonotype was recorded many times. The rearrangement uses TRBV12-3 or TRBV12-4 and TRBJ2-7; D unresolved. The V end lost 3 bases, the J end lost 7 bases, and 16 bases lay between the germline ends. The length of the CDR3 is 14 residues. As DNA, the CDR3 is TGTGCCAGCAGTTTTCAGGCGGACGGCAGGGAGCAGTACTTC. Translation: CASSFQADGREQYF.

This clonotype was counted at least ten times. The V and J genes are TRBV11-1 and TRBJ2-3; D remains ambiguous. Between the trimmed V and J ends, which lost 3 bases and 0 bases, there was a span of 7 bases. CDR1 is SGHAT, CDR2 FQDESV, per germline (reference sequence). The CDR3 sequence is 14 residues long. CDR3 nucleotides: TGTGCCAGCAGCTTTTCTGGCAGCACAGATACGCAGTATTTT. This encodes CASSFSGSTDTQYF.

In its sample, this clonotype was seen many times. The chain is built from TRBV5-5 and TRBJ2-1, with D perhaps matching TRBD1 (9 bases). The CDR3 extends over 16 amino acids. Germline V gives CDR1 SGHKS, CDR2 YYEKEE (reference sequence). Trimming pared 2 bases from V and 8 bases from J, leaving 20 bases between. CDR3 DNA sequence: TGTGCCAGCAGCTTAGCTGGGACAGGGACTAGGTATGAGCAGTTCTTC. It is translated as CASSLAGTGTRYEQFF.